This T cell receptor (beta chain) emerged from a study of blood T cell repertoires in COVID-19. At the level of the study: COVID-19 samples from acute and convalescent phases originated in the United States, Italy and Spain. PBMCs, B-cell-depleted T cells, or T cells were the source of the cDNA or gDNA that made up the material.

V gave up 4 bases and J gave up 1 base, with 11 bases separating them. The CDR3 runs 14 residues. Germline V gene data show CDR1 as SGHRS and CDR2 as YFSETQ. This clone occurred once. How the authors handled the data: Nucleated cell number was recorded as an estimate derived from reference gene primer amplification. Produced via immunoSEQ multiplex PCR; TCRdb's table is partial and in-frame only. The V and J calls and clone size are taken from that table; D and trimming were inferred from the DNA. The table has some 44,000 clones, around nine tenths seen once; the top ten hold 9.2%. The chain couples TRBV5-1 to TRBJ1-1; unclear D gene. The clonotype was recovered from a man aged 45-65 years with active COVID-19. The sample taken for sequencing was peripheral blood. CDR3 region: CASSLGPGNTEAFF. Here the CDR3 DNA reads TGCGCCAGCAGCCTGGGTCCAGGGAACACTGAAGCTTTCTTT.